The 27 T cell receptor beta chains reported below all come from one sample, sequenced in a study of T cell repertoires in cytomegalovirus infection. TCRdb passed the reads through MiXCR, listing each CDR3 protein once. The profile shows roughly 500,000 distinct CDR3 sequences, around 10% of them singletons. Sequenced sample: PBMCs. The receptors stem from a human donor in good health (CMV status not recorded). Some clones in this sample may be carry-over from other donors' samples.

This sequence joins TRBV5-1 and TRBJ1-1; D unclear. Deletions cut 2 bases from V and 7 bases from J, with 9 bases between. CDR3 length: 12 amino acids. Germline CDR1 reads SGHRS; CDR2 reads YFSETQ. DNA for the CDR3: TGCGCCAGCAGCTTTCCCGCAAATGAAGCTTTCTTT. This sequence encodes CASSFPANEAFF.

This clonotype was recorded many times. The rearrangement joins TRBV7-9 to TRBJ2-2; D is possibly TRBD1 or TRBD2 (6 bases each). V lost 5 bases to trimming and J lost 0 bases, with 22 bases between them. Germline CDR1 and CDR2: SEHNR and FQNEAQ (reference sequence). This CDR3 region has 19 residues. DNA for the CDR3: TGTGCCAGCAGCCCGACCGTTAGGGGGGCCTTTGCGAACACCGGGGAGCTGTTTTTT. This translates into CASSPTVRGAFANTGELFF.

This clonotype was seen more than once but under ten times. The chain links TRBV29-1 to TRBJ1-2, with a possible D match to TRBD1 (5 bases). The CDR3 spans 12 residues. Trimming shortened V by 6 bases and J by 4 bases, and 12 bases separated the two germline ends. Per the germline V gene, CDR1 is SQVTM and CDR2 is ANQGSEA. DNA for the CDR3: TGCAGCGTCCCGGGACGGCTCTATGGCTACACCTTC. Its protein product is CSVPGRLYGYTF.

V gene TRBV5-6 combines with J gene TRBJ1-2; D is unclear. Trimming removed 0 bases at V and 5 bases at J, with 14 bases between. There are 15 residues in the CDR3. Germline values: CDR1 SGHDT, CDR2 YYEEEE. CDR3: CASSLDARRWYGYTF. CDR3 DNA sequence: TGTGCCAGCAGCTTGGATGCCAGGCGATGGTATGGCTACACCTTC.

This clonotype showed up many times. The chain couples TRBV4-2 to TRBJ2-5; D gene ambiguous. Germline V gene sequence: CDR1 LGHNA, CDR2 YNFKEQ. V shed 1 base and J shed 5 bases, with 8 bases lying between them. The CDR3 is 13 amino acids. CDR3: CASSQAFRETQYF. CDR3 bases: TGTGCCAGCAGCCAAGCCTTTAGGGAGACCCAGTACTTC.

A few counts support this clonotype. The DNA for the CDR3 is TGCAGTGCATTGTTGGCTAATGAAAAACTGTTTTTT. Residues: CSALLANEKLFF. This chain uses TRBV20-1 with TRBJ1-4; D call uncertain. Germline loops: CDR1 DFQATT, CDR2 SNEGSKA (reference sequence). The CDR3 spans 12 residues. V shed 6 bases and J shed 3 bases, with 8 bases lying between them.

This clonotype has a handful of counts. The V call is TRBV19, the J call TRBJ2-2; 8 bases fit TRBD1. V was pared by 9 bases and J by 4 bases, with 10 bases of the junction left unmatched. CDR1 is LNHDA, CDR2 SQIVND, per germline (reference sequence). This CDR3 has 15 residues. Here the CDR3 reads CASRTRGLGTGELFF. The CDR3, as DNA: TGTGCCAGCCGAACCAGGGGGCTCGGCACCGGGGAGCTGTTTTTT.

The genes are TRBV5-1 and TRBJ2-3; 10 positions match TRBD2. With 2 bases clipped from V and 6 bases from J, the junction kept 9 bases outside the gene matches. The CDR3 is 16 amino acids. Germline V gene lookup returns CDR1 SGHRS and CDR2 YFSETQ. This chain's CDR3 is CASSFALAGAADTQYF. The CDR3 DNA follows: TGCGCCAGCAGCTTCGCCCTAGCGGGAGCAGCCGATACGCAGTATTTT.

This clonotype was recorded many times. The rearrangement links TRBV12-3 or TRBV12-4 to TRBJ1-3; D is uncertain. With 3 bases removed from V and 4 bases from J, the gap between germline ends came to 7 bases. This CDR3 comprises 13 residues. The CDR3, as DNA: TGTGCCAGCAGTTTCGGGTCCGGAAACACCATATATTTT. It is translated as CASSFGSGNTIYF.

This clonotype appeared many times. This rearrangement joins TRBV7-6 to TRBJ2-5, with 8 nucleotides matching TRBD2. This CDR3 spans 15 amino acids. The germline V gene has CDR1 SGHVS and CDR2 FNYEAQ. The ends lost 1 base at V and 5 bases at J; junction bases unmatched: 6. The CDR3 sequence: CASSLERGFFETQYF. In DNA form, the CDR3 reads TGTGCCAGCAGCTTAGAGCGGGGGTTTTTCGAGACCCAGTACTTC.

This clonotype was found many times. For the CDR3, the DNA is TGTGCCAGCAGTCCTGGGACAGTAATGGATCAGCCCCAGCATTTT. It is translated as CASSPGTVMDQPQHF. This chain connects TRBV28 to TRBJ1-5, with 7 bases fitting TRBD1. Germline CDR1 MDHEN, CDR2 SYDVKM. The CDR3 has 15 amino acids. V trimming: 5 bases; J trimming: 5 bases; junction bases outside the gene matches: 9.

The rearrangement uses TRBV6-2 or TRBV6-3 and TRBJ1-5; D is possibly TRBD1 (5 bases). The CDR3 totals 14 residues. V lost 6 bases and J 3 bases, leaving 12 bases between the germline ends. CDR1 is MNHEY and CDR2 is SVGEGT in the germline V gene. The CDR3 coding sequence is TGTGCCAGCAGCACCGACAGCCACAATCAGCCCCAGCATTTT. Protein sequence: CASSTDSHNQPQHF.

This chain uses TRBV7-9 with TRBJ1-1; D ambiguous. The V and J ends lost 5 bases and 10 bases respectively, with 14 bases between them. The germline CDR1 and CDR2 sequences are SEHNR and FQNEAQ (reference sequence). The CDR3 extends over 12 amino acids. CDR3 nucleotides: TGTGCCAGCAGCGTATTACGGGAGTCAGCTTTCTTT. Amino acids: CASSVLRESAFF.

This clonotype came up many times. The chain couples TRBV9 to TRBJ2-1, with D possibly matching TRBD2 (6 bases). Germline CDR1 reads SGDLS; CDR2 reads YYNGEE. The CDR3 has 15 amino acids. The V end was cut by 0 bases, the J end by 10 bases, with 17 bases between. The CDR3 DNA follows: TGTGCCAGCAGCGTAGATCAGGGTATTGGGGGGGAGCAGTTCTTC. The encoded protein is CASSVDQGIGGEQFF.

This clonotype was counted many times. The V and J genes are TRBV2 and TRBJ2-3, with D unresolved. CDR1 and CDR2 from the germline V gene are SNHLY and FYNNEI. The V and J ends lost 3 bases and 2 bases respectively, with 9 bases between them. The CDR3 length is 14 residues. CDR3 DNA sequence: TGTGCCAGCAGTGAGACCCTTACCACAGATACGCAGTATTTT. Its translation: CASSETLTTDTQYF.

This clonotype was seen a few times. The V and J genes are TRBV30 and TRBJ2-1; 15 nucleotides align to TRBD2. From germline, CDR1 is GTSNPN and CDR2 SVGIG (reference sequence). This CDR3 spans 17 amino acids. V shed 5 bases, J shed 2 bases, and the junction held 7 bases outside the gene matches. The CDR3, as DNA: TGTGCCTGGCGCGGTGGGACTAGCGGGAGGACCTACAATGAGCAGTTCTTC. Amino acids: CAWRGGTSGRTYNEQFF.

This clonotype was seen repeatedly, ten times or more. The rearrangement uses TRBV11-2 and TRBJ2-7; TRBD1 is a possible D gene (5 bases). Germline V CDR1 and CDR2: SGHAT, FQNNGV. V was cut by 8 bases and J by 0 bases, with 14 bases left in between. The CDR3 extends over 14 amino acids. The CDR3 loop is CASALDKFSYEQYF. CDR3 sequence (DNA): TGTGCCAGCGCCCTGGACAAATTCTCCTACGAGCAGTACTTC.

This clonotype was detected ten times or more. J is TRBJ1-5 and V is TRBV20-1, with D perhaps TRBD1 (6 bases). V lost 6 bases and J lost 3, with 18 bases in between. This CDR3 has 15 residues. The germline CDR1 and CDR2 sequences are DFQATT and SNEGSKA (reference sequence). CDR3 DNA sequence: TGCAGTGCCTCCCGGGGGGCGCTTATCAATCAGCCCCAGCATTTT. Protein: CSASRGALINQPQHF.

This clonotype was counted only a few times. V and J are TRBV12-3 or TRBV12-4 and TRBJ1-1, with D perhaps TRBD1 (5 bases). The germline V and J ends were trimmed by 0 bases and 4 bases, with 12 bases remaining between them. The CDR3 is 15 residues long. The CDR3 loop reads CASSLAFTGGTEAFF. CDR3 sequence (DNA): TGTGCCAGCAGTTTAGCGTTCACAGGAGGCACTGAAGCTTTCTTT.

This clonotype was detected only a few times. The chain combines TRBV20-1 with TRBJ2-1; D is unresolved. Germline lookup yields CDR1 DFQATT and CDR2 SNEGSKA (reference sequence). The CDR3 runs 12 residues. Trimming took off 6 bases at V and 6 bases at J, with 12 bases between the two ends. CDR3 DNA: TGCAGTGCCAGATTCGGGCTCAATGAGCAGTTCTTC. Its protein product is CSARFGLNEQFF.

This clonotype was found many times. CDR3 residues: CSAITLNRGSNYGYTF. CDR3 coding DNA: TGCAGTGCTATAACTTTAAACAGGGGATCTAACTATGGCTACACCTTC. V is TRBV20-1 and J is TRBJ1-2, with 7 bases matching TRBD1. CDR1 and CDR2 from the germline V gene are DFQATT and SNEGSKA (reference sequence). There are 16 residues in the CDR3. J lost 0 bases, V lost 4 bases, and 11 bases had no gene match.

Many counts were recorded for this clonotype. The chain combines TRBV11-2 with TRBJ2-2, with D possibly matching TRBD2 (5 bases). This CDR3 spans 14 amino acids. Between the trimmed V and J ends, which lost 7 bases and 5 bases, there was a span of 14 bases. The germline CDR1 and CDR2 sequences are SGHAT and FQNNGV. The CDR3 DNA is TGTGCCAGCACCTTCCCCCCGGGGACCGGGGAGCTGTTTTTT. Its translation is CASTFPPGTGELFF.

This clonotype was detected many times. The CDR3 DNA reads TGCGCCAGCAGCTCGAAACCCAACAGGGTAGGCCCAGATACGCAGTATTTT. Residues: CASSSKPNRVGPDTQYF. V is TRBV5-1 and J is TRBJ2-3, with D maybe TRBD1 (6 bases). Germline assignment: CDR1 SGHRS and CDR2 YFSETQ. Trimming took 3 bases from V and 4 from J, leaving 21 bases between them. The CDR3 is 17 residues long.

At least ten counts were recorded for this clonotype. The CDR3 sequence: CASGDPTPRFF. The CDR3 DNA sequence: TGTGCTAGTGGTGACCCGACACCTAGGTTCTTC. This rearrangement joins TRBV12-5 to TRBJ2-1; unclear D gene. Trimming stripped 5 bases from V and 15 bases from J, with 14 bases between. The V gene's germline CDR1 is LGHNT and CDR2 FRNRAP. CDR3 length: 11 amino acids.

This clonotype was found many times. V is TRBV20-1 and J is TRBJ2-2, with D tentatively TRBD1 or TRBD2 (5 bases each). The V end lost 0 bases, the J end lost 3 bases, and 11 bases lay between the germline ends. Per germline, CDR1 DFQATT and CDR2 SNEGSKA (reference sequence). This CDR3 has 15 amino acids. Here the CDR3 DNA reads TGCAGTGCTAGAGATCGGGACCGCTACACCGGGGAGCTGTTTTTT. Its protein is CSARDRDRYTGELFF.

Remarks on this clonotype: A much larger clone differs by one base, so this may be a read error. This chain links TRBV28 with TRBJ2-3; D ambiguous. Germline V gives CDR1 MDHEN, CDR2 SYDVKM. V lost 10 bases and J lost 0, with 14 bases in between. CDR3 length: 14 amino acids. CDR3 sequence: CATLPGPSTDTQYF. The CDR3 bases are TGTGCCACCTTACCGGGCCCTAGCACAGATACGCAGTATTTT.

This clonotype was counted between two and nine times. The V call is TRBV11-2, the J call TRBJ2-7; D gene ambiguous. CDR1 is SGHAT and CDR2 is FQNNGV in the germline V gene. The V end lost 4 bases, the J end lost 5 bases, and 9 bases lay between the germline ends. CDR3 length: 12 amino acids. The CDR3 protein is CASSWVADEQYF. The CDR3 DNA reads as TGTGCCAGCAGCTGGGTCGCCGACGAGCAGTACTTC.